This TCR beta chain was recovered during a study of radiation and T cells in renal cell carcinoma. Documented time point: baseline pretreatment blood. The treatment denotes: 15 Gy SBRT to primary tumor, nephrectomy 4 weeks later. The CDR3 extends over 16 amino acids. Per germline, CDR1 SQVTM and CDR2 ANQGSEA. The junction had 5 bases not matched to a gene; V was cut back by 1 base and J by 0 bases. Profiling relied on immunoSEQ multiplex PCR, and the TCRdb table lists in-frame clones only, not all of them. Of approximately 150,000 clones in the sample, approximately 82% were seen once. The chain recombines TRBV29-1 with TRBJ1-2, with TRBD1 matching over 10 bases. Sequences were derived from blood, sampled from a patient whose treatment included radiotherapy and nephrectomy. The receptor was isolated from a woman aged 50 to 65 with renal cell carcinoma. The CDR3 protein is CSVEGTGGQANYGYTF. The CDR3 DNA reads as TGCAGCGTTGAAGGGACAGGGGGACAGGCTAACTATGGCTACACCTTC.